This T cell receptor (beta chain) was identified in a study of beta chain features in type 1 diabetes. Regarding the study as a whole: There were fewer insertions and more deletions at the VDJ junctions of type 1 diabetes patients. Equally in patients and controls, shorter templates might have been favored by PCR.

The isolated RNA, all of it, was reverse transcribed, so expressed TCRB transcripts were what got sequenced. Libraries were prepared by immunoSEQ multiplex PCR; TCRdb keeps only in-frame clonotypes and omits some of them. The data hold about 270,000 clones, with 13% to 15% observed a single time. Germline CDR1 reads SGHVS; CDR2 reads FQNEAQ. The ends lost 0 bases at V and 1 base at J; junction bases unmatched: 9. The CDR3 has 17 amino acids. About this clone itself: What it binds is unknown.

This receptor was obtained from a woman aged 35 to 49 in good health. Sequencing input: naive CD4+ T cells from blood. The chain employs TRBV7-8 and TRBJ2-7, with TRBD2 matching 7 bases. The CDR3 coding sequence is TGTGCCAGCAGCTTAGCCCTAGCCGGGGAGGGGTCCTACGAGCAGTACTTC. Amino acids: CASSLALAGEGSYEQYF.